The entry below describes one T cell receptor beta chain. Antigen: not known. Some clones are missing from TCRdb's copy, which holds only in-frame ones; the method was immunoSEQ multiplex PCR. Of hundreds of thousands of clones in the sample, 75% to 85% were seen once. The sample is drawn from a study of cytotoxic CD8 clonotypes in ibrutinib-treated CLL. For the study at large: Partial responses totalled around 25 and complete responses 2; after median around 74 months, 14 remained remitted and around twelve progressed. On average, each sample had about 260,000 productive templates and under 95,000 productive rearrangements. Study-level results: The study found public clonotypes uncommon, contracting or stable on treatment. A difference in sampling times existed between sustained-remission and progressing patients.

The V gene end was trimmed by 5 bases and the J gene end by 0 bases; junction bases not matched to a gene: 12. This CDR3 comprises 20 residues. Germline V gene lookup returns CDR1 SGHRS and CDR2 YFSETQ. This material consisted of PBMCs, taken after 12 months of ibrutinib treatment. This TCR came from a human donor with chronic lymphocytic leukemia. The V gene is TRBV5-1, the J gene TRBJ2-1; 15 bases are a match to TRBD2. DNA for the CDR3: TGCGCCAGCAGGGCCCCCCGAGGACTAGCGGGAGGGAGCTCCTACAATGAGCAGTTCTTC. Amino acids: CASRAPRGLAGGSSYNEQFF.